Presented here are 11 T cell receptor beta chains from one specimen sequenced in a study of blood T cell repertoires in COVID-19. The protocol was immunoSEQ multiplex PCR, while the TCRdb copy is restricted to in-frame clones and leaves out a portion. The data show about 180,000 clones, over 75% seen once. Sequencing was performed on peripheral blood. The receptors here all came from a human donor with active or convalescent COVID-19. The donor label of this sample is uncertain.

A few counts support this clone. The chain uses TRBV7-5 and TRBJ2-6; the listed D gene, TRBD1, was not tested against the DNA. TRBV7-5 counts as a pseudogene. The CDR3 is 16 residues long. The CDR3 sequence is CVRSQEDRAGANVLTF. The CDR3 region has the DNA TGTGTCAGAAGCCAAGAAGACAGGGCCGGGGCCAACGTCCTGACTTTC.

The rearrangement joins TRBV7-3 to TRBJ2-7, with D maybe TRBD2 (6 bases). V was trimmed by 4 bases and J by 3 bases, leaving 25 bases between them. There are 18 residues in the CDR3. Germline assignment: CDR1 SGHTA and CDR2 FQGTGA. CDR3 in amino acids: CASSSKWGDVSRGYEQYF. The CDR3 DNA reads TGTGCCAGCAGCTCTAAGTGGGGGGATGTGAGTAGGGGCTACGAGCAGTACTTC. Using reference TRBV7-3 and TRBJ2-7 for the parts outside the CDR3, the full variable domain is GAGVSQTPSNKVTEKGKYVELRCDPISGHTALYWYRQSLGQGPEFLIYFQGTGAADDSGLPNDRFFAVRPEGSVSTLKIQRTERGDSAVYLCASSSKWGDVSRGYEQYFGPGTRLTVT.

The rearrangement links TRBV6-5 to TRBJ2-1, with 9 bases lining up with TRBD2. This CDR3 has 15 amino acids. V lost 6 bases to trimming and J lost 4 bases; unmatched junction nucleotides: 7. Germline-derived CDR1 and CDR2 are MNHEY and SVGAGI. The CDR3 region is CASRQTSGRYNEQFF. In DNA, the CDR3 is TGTGCCAGCAGACAGACTAGCGGAAGATACAATGAGCAGTTCTTC.

The rearrangement joins TRBV4-1 to TRBJ1-2; 8 bases align to TRBD1. Germline values: CDR1 MGHRA, CDR2 YSYEKL. V lost 4 bases, J lost 0 bases, and 4 bases stayed unmatched. The CDR3 has 15 amino acids. CDR3 sequence: CASSLGQVSNYGYTF. The DNA for the CDR3 is TGCGCCAGCAGCCTGGGACAGGTTTCTAACTATGGCTACACCTTC.

The J gene is TRBJ2-1, the V gene TRBV5-5, with 7 bases identical to TRBD1. This CDR3 comprises 12 residues. From germline, CDR1 is SGHKS and CDR2 YYEKEE (reference sequence). Trimming cost V 2 bases and J 12 bases; bases outside gene matches: 5. DNA of the CDR3: TGTGCCAGCAGCTTTGACAGGGACCGGCAGTTCTTC. Translation: CASSFDRDRQFF.

This clone was seen a handful of times. This chain joins TRBV2 and TRBJ2-1; D is perhaps TRBD1 (5 bases). The CDR3 loop spans 14 amino acids. Germline assignment: CDR1 SNHLY and CDR2 FYNNEI. The V and J ends lost 2 bases and 8 bases respectively, with 13 bases between them. The CDR3 region has the DNA TGTGCCAGCAGTGAATGGCAGGGCGAGGATGAGCAGTTCTTC. This translates into CASSEWQGEDEQFF.

The gene calls are TRBV3-1 (or the pseudogene TRBV3-2) and TRBJ2-7; TRBD1 aligns across 9 bases. CDR1 LGHDT and CDR2 YNNKEL come from the germline V gene (reference sequence). Trimming took 1 base from V and 6 from J; bases not matched to a gene: 4. The CDR3 runs 14 residues. This CDR3 is CASSQGTGVSEQYF. For the CDR3, the DNA is TGTGCCAGCAGCCAAGGGACAGGGGTGAGCGAGCAGTACTTC.

This chain uses TRBV5-1 with TRBJ1-1; no firm D call. The CDR3 contains 15 residues. V lost 0 bases and J 4 bases, leaving 13 bases between the germline ends. Per germline, CDR1 SGHRS and CDR2 YFSETQ. DNA for the CDR3: TGCGCCAGCAGCTTGGGGAGAGGAGGGATCACTGAAGCTTTCTTT. Protein: CASSLGRGGITEAFF.

This clone came up once. The chain couples TRBV27 to TRBJ2-1; 12 nucleotides line up with TRBD2. This CDR3 has 19 amino acids. The V segment lost 7 bases and the J segment 1 base; nucleotides outside the gene matches: 14. CDR1 is MNHEY, CDR2 SMNVEV, per germline (reference sequence). CDR3 bases: TGTGCCAGCACCTCAAGGGGACTAGCGGGTTACACGTCCTACAATGAGCAGTTCTTC. It encodes CASTSRGLAGYTSYNEQFF.

V gene TRBV3-1 (or the pseudogene TRBV3-2) combines with J gene TRBJ2-7; 16 bases match TRBD2. This CDR3 is 17 amino acids long. Per the germline V gene, CDR1 is LGHDT and CDR2 is YNNKEL (reference sequence). The V and J ends lost 4 bases and 2 bases, in that order; junction bases with no gene match: 5. The CDR3 DNA is TGTGCCAGCAGCCCGGGACTAGCGGGAGGGGGGGCCTACGAGCAGTACTTC. Its translation: CASSPGLAGGGAYEQYF.

In its sample, this clone was seen once. The V gene is TRBV5-4, the J gene TRBJ2-5; 7 bases line up with TRBD1. The ends lost 0 bases at V and 5 bases at J; junction bases unmatched: 16. The germline V gene encodes CDR1 SGHNT and CDR2 YYREEE (reference sequence). This CDR3 region has 18 residues. The CDR3 DNA reads TGTGCCAGCAGCTTGGCTCTCCTTTACGGGACAGCGATGGAGACCCAGTACTTC. This codes for CASSLALLYGTAMETQYF. Based on the CDR3 plus reference TRBV5-4 and TRBJ2-5, the full variable domain is ETGVTQSPTHLIKTRGQQVTLRCSSQSGHNTVSWYQQALGQGPQFIFQYYREEENGRGNFPPRFSGLQFPNYSSELNVNALELDDSALYLCASSLALLYGTAMETQYFGPGTRLLVL.